This paragraph reports one T cell receptor beta chain. V dropped 3 bases and J dropped 7; count of bases not matched to a gene: 12. This CDR3 has 15 residues. The germline CDR1 and CDR2 sequences are SNHLY and FYNNEI. TCR beta CDR3 amplification used RNA transcripts. HTBI primers were used in a first-round RT-PCR, which preceded a second-round multiplex PCR. TCRdb used MiXCR to reprocess the multiplex PCR reads, holding one entry per CDR3 protein. The sample carries about 660,000 distinct CDR3 sequences, roughly 39% recorded once. This record comes from a study of Graves' ophthalmopathy and Graves' hyperthyroidism.

The sequence was collected from an adult man with Graves' ophthalmopathy. The rearrangement joins TRBV2 to TRBJ2-7, with 7 bases that match TRBD1. Input material: peripheral blood. The CDR3 region is CASSEEGGAYNEQYF. In DNA, the CDR3 is TGTGCCAGCAGTGAGGAAGGGGGCGCCTACAATGAGCAGTACTTC. The full variable domain, its missing parts supplied by reference TRBV2 and TRBJ2-7, is EPEVTQTPSHQVTQMGQEVILRCVPISNHLYFYWYRQILGQKVEFLVSFYNNEISEKSEIFDDQFSVERPDGSNFTLKIRSTKLEDSAMYFCASSEEGGAYNEQYFGPGTRLTVT.